The clone carrying this T cell receptor beta chain was found many times. Its specificity is not known. The sample is drawn from a study of response to subunit inactivated influenza vaccine. Overall study findings and caveats: The authors put forward the suggestion that each seasonal influenza vaccination may bring in only a limited number of new T cells.

The trim removed 3 bases at V and 3 bases at J, leaving 5 bases unmatched. The CDR3 totals 14 residues. The germline gives CDR1 DFQATT, CDR2 SNEGSKA (reference sequence). TCRdb independently ran MiXCR on the RT-PCR reads; one entry per CDR3 protein. The data contain around 530,000 distinct CDR3 sequences, 15% to 20% of them singletons. The TCR comes from a man between 50 and 75 years old who received an inactivated influenza vaccine. The chain recombines TRBV20-1 with TRBJ2-7, with TRBD2 matching 10 bases. Here the sequenced sample was CD4+ T cells sorted from PBMCs, taken roughly 24 months after vaccination. The CDR3 spells CSARGTSVDYEQYF. As DNA, the CDR3 is TGCAGTGCTAGGGGGACTAGCGTCGACTACGAGCAGTACTTC.